This passage covers 29 T cell receptor beta chains from one sample sequenced in a study of siplizumab effects on memory and regulatory T cells. Repertoires were generated with immunoSEQ multiplex PCR, while TCRdb's copy carries only in-frame clones and drops some. The sample holds more than 85,000 clones, 92% seen once. The material sequenced was Tregs sorted from blood. Every receptor here comes from a human donor in good health.

This rearrangement joins TRBV19 to TRBJ1-1, with D possibly matching TRBD1 (6 bases). Trimming pared 10 bases from V and 2 bases from J, leaving 14 bases between. Germline assignment: CDR1 LNHDA and CDR2 SQIVND (reference sequence). This CDR3 comprises 13 residues. The CDR3 nucleotides are TGTGCCACCTTTAAAGGGGGTAACACTGAAGCTTTCTTT. Translation gives CATFKGGNTEAFF.

This chain joins TRBV2 and TRBJ2-7; possibly TRBD2 for D (6 bases). Germline lookup yields CDR1 SNHLY and CDR2 FYNNEI. The CDR3 spans 11 residues. The ends were cut back, 11 bases at V and 1 base at J, with 9 bases in the middle. CDR3 region: CAGGVSYEQYF. CDR3 DNA: TGTGCCGGCGGGGTATCCTACGAGCAGTACTTC.

The chain links TRBV18 to TRBJ2-5; D is uncertain. CDR3 length: 17 residues. Trimming removed 2 bases at V and 2 bases at J, with 18 bases between. Germline V lookup: CDR1 KGHSH, CDR2 LQKENI. CDR3 region: CASSPGVGLSYQETQYF. The CDR3 DNA is TGTGCCAGCTCACCAGGAGTGGGGTTGAGCTATCAAGAGACCCAGTACTTC. Full variable domain (remainder filled in from reference TRBV18 and TRBJ2-5): NAGVMQNPRHLVRRRGQEARLRCSPMKGHSHVYWYRQLPEEGLKFMVYLQKENIIDESGMPKERFSAEFPKEGPSILRIQQVVRGDSAAYFCASSPGVGLSYQETQYFGPGTRLLVL.

The chain has TRBV15 and TRBJ2-1, with 10 bases aligning to TRBD2. This CDR3 has 15 amino acids. V lost 5 bases to trimming and J lost 6 bases; unmatched junction nucleotides: 7. The germline V gene encodes CDR1 LNHNV and CDR2 YYDKDF (reference sequence). The CDR3: CATSPSSGSGNEQFF. In DNA, the CDR3 is TGTGCCACCAGCCCTTCTAGCGGGAGTGGCAATGAGCAGTTCTTC.

This clone has a single count. The chain joins TRBV25-1 to TRBJ2-2, with D possibly matching TRBD2 (6 bases). The V gene's germline CDR1 is MGHDK and CDR2 SYGVNS. The V end was cut by 5 bases, the J end by 6 bases, with 13 bases between. CDR3 size: 14 residues. This CDR3 is CASSLSGVAGELFF. The CDR3, as DNA: TGTGCCAGCAGTCTATCGGGGGTAGCCGGGGAGCTGTTTTTT.

This chain uses TRBV7-9 with TRBJ2-3; D might be TRBD2 (6 bases). The CDR3 runs 15 residues. V lost 5 bases and J lost 0, with 12 bases in between. Germline lookup yields CDR1 SEHNR and CDR2 FQNEAQ (reference sequence). The CDR3 DNA reads TGTGCCAGCAGCATTAGCGGAGTTAGCACAGATACGCAGTATTTT. Protein sequence: CASSISGVSTDTQYF.

CDR3 nucleotides: TGCGCCAGCAGCCAAGATTTGGGACGAAACACCATATATTTT. Translation: CASSQDLGRNTIYF. The chain recombines TRBV4-1 with TRBJ1-3, with TRBD1 as a possible D gene (5 bases). The V end lost 0 bases, the J end lost 5 bases, and 8 bases lay between the germline ends. This CDR3 spans 14 amino acids. CDR1 is MGHRA, CDR2 YSYEKL, per germline.

The genes are TRBV29-1 and TRBJ1-6; no clear D. CDR1 SQVTM and CDR2 ANQGSEA come from the germline V gene. The V end lost 4 bases, the J end lost 7 bases, and 11 bases lay between the germline ends. The CDR3 runs to 13 residues. DNA for the CDR3: TGCAGCGTTGTAGTAGTGTGGAATTCACCCCTCCACTTT. This translates into CSVVVVWNSPLHF.

The chain carries TRBV18 and TRBJ1-6; D is ambiguous. This CDR3 region has 14 residues. CDR1 and CDR2 (germline): KGHSH, LQKENI. Trimming removed 3 bases at V and 9 bases at J, with 12 bases between. As DNA, the CDR3 is TGTGCCAGCTCACCCTCAGACGGCGGTTCACCCCTCCACTTT. It is translated as CASSPSDGGSPLHF.

This rearrangement joins TRBV5-1 to TRBJ2-1; 8 nucleotides line up with TRBD2. Germline-derived CDR1 and CDR2 are SGHRS and YFSETQ. The CDR3 runs 17 residues. Unmatched junction bases numbered 6, after V lost 1 base and J lost 0 bases. The CDR3 spells CASSLLLAASSYNEQFF. For the CDR3, the DNA is TGCGCCAGCAGCTTGTTACTAGCGGCGAGCTCCTACAATGAGCAGTTCTTC.

This clone came up once. The chain couples TRBV11-1 to TRBJ1-3; D ambiguous. Germline loops: CDR1 SGHAT, CDR2 FQDESV (reference sequence). The germline V and J ends were trimmed by 3 bases and 0 bases, with 6 bases remaining between them. The CDR3 sequence is 14 residues long. DNA of the CDR3: TGTGCCAGCAGCTTCACAGACTCTGGAAACACCATATATTTT. Translation gives CASSFTDSGNTIYF. Combining the CDR3 with reference TRBV11-1 and TRBJ1-3 gives the whole variable domain EAEVAQSPRYKITEKSQAVAFWCDPISGHATLYWYRQILGQGPELLVQFQDESVVDDSQLPKDRFSAERLKGVDSTLKIQPAELGDSAMYLCASSFTDSGNTIYFGEGSWLTVV.

The chain has TRBV20-1 and TRBJ2-5; D gene uncertain. CDR3 length: 11 residues. Germline values: CDR1 DFQATT, CDR2 SNEGSKA (reference sequence). V lost 3 bases and J lost 4, with 6 bases in between. The CDR3 here is CSARGPETQYF. CDR3 sequence (DNA): TGCAGTGCTAGGGGCCCAGAGACCCAGTACTTC.

The chain employs TRBV18 and TRBJ1-6, with 8 bases fitting TRBD1. V lost 4 bases and J lost 6; bases outside the gene matches: 2. This CDR3 is 14 amino acids long. CDR1 is KGHSH and CDR2 is LQKENI in the germline V gene. DNA for the CDR3: TGTGCCAGCTCACTACAGGGGGTTAATTCACCCCTCCACTTT. Protein sequence: CASSLQGVNSPLHF.

The chain links TRBV27 to TRBJ2-7, with D possibly TRBD2 on 6 matching bases. The CDR3 is 14 amino acids. V shed 6 bases and J shed 6 bases, with 18 bases lying between them. Germline lookup yields CDR1 MNHEY and CDR2 SMNVEV (reference sequence). The chain's CDR3 is CASSRPGLPSEQYF. The CDR3 region has the DNA TGTGCCAGCAGCCGACCGGGACTGCCTTCCGAGCAGTACTTC.

The chain combines TRBV6-6 with TRBJ1-2; a weak D match, TRBD1 (5 bases). V was clipped by 1 base and J by 4 bases, with 13 bases between them. CDR1 is MNHNY and CDR2 is SVGAGI in the germline V gene (reference sequence). The CDR3 runs 15 residues. CDR3 amino acids: CASSYFRGSSYGYTF. CDR3 DNA sequence: TGTGCCAGCAGTTACTTCCGGGGGTCCAGCTATGGCTACACCTTC.

This clone was seen once. The chain joins TRBV7-8 to TRBJ2-7; possible D gene TRBD1, 5 bases. V was shortened by 6 bases and J by 3 bases, with 12 bases between the two germline ends. This CDR3 is built from 13 residues. The germline gives CDR1 SGHVS, CDR2 FQNEAQ. CDR3 region: CASRLDTHYEQYF. The CDR3 coding sequence is TGTGCCAGCAGACTGGACACTCACTACGAGCAGTACTTC.

The chain is built from TRBV5-1 and TRBJ1-4; 9 nucleotides match TRBD1. Germline V lookup: CDR1 SGHRS, CDR2 YFSETQ. V was clipped by 0 bases and J by 0 bases; unmatched bases: 6. The CDR3 is 18 amino acids. CDR3 coding DNA: TGCGCCAGCAGCTTGGCGATTTGGGACAGGGCAACTAATGAAAAACTGTTTTTT. Protein: CASSLAIWDRATNEKLFF.

The chain couples TRBV7-2 to TRBJ1-1; D gene uncertain. Germline V gene data show CDR1 as SGHTA and CDR2 as FQGNSA. Trimming cost V 2 bases and J 1 base, with 2 bases left between them. The CDR3 runs to 12 residues. The CDR3 here is CASSLQNTEAFF. CDR3 bases: TGTGCCAGCAGCTTACAGAACACTGAAGCTTTCTTT.

This rearrangement joins TRBV2 to TRBJ1-2; D perhaps matches TRBD1 (6 bases). Germline CDR1 is SNHLY and CDR2 is FYNNEI. V was shortened by 7 bases and J by 4 bases, with 10 bases between the two germline ends. There are 12 residues in the CDR3. The CDR3 sequence: CASTGESYGYTF. The DNA for the CDR3 is TGTGCCAGCACAGGGGAGAGCTATGGCTACACCTTC.

The chain has TRBV5-1 and TRBJ2-2, with D perhaps matching TRBD1 or TRBD2 (5 bases each). Per the germline V gene, CDR1 is SGHRS and CDR2 is YFSETQ. CDR3 length equals 15 residues. Trimming took off 5 bases at V and 1 base at J, with 12 bases between the two ends. The CDR3 DNA sequence: TGCGCCAGCAGGGAAGGGGAGATGAACACCGGGGAGCTGTTTTTT. It specifies CASREGEMNTGELFF.

This clone has a handful of counts. Other DNA sequences from this sample encode an identical CDR3 as well. This sequence joins TRBV5-1 and TRBJ2-6; D remains ambiguous. Trimming took 1 base from V and 1 from J, leaving 6 bases between them. Germline CDR1 is SGHRS and CDR2 is YFSETQ. CDR3 size: 15 residues. CDR3: CASSLLDSGANVLTF. Written as DNA, the CDR3 is TGCGCCAGCAGCTTGCTAGATTCTGGGGCCAACGTCCTGACTTTC.

The chain uses TRBV10-3 and TRBJ1-5; a possible D gene is TRBD1 (6 bases). The V gene lost 0 bases and the J gene lost 3 bases, with 12 bases spanning the gap. CDR3 length: 16 residues. From germline, CDR1 is ENHRY and CDR2 SYGVKD. The CDR3 DNA reads TGTGCCATCAGTGAGTCTGGAGGGGGTTACAATCAGCCCCAGCATTTT. Translated, it gives CAISESGGGYNQPQHF.

The rearrangement links TRBV9 to TRBJ1-4; D remains ambiguous. This CDR3 contains 16 residues. Germline V lookup: CDR1 SGDLS, CDR2 YYNGEE. The V end was cut by 5 bases, the J end by 3 bases, with 17 bases between. The CDR3 DNA is TGTGCCAGCAGTTTCCACCCGCGGGGAGCTAATGAAAAACTGTTTTTT. This codes for CASSFHPRGANEKLFF.

The chain employs TRBV5-1 and TRBJ2-1, with 9 nucleotides matching TRBD1. Trimming cost V 3 bases and J 4 bases; bases outside gene matches: 17. The CDR3 has 19 amino acids. Germline V gene lookup returns CDR1 SGHRS and CDR2 YFSETQ. CDR3 in DNA: TGCGCCAGCAGCTCTTCATTAACTCCGGGACAGGGACCTTACAATGAGCAGTTCTTC. Translation: CASSSSLTPGQGPYNEQFF.

The chain employs TRBV5-6 and TRBJ2-3; 14 bases align to TRBD2. The CDR3 sequence is 17 residues long. CDR1 and CDR2 (germline): SGHDT, YYEEEE. Unmatched junction bases numbered 3, after V lost 3 bases and J lost 0 bases. The CDR3 loop is CASSSWTSGGSTDTQYF. The DNA for the CDR3 is TGTGCCAGCAGCTCATGGACTAGCGGGGGGAGCACAGATACGCAGTATTTT. The full variable domain, rest sourced from reference TRBV5-6 and TRBJ2-3, is DAGVTQSPTHLIKTRGQQVTLRCSPKSGHDTVSWYQQALGQGPQFIFQYYEEEERQRGNFPDRFSGHQFPNYSSELNVNALLLGDSALYLCASSSWTSGGSTDTQYFGPGTRLTVL.

The V gene is TRBV10-3, the J gene TRBJ1-2, with D perhaps TRBD1 (5 bases). The CDR3 covers 16 residues. Germline V gives CDR1 ENHRY, CDR2 SYGVKD. Trimming removed 7 bases at V and 7 bases at J, with 25 bases between. The CDR3 region is CAITPRGNKEIGGYTF. The CDR3 DNA follows: TGTGCCATCACACCTCGGGGGAATAAAGAGATTGGTGGCTACACCTTC.

The rearrangement links TRBV5-1 to TRBJ1-2, with D maybe TRBD1 (6 bases). V lost 5 bases, J lost 3 bases, and 8 bases lay in between. This CDR3 contains 12 residues. The germline gives CDR1 SGHRS, CDR2 YFSETQ. CDR3 bases: TGCGCCAGCAGACAGGGCGACTATGGCTACACCTTC. Encoded protein: CASRQGDYGYTF.

J is TRBJ2-7 and V is TRBV18, with TRBD1 matching over 7 bases. The CDR3 sequence is 14 residues long. CDR1 is KGHSH and CDR2 is LQKENI in the germline V gene. The V gene end was trimmed by 4 bases and the J gene end by 1 base; junction bases not matched to a gene: 4. The CDR3 DNA is TGTGCCAGCTCACGGACAGGAAATTCCTACGAGCAGTACTTC. This sequence encodes CASSRTGNSYEQYF.

The V and J genes are TRBV6-1 and TRBJ2-2, with a possible D match to TRBD2 (5 bases). This CDR3 contains 14 residues. V lost 7 bases, J lost 0 bases, and 9 bases lay in between. Germline V lookup: CDR1 MNHNS, CDR2 SASEGT. CDR3 nucleotide sequence: TGTGCCAGCATAACCGGGACGAACACCGGGGAGCTGTTTTTT. It yields the protein CASITGTNTGELFF.